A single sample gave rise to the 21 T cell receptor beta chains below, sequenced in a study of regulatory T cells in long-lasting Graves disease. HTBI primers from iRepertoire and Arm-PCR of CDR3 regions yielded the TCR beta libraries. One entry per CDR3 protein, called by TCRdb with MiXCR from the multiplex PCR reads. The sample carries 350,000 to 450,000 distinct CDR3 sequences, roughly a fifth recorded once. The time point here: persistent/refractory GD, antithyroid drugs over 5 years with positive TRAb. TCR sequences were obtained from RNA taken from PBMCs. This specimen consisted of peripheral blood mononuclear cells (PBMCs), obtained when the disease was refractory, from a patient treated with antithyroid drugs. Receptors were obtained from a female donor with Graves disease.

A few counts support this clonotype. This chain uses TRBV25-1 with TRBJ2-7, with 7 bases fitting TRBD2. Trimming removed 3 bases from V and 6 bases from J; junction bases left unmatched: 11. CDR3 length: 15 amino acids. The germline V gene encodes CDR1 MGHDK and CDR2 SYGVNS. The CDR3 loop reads CASSERASGYGEQYF. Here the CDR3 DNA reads TGTGCCAGCAGTGAGAGAGCTAGCGGTTATGGCGAGCAGTACTTC.

The CDR3 nucleotides read TGTGCCAGCAGTTACTCGGGGAAAAAGGTTCGAGAAACTGAAGCTTTCTTT. Its translation: CASSYSGKKVRETEAFF. V gene TRBV6-2 or TRBV6-3 combines with J gene TRBJ1-1; no clear D. Trimming took off 0 bases at V and 5 bases at J, with 19 bases between the two ends. Germline CDR1 and CDR2: MNHEY and SVGEGT. The CDR3 consists of 17 residues.

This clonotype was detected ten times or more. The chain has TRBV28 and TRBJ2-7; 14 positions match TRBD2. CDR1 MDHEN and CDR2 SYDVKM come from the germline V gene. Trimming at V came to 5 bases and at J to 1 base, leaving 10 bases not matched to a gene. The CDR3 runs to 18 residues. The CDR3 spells CASSTLGGLAGDSYEQYF. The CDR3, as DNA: TGTGCCAGCAGTACCCTGGGGGGACTAGCGGGAGATTCCTACGAGCAGTACTTC.

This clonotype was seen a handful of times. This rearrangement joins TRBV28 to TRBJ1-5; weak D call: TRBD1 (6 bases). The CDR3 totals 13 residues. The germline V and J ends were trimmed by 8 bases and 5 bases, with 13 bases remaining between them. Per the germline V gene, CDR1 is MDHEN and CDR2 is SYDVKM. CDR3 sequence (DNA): TGTGCCAGCCGGTTCGGACAGTATCAGCCCCAGCATTTT. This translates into CASRFGQYQPQHF. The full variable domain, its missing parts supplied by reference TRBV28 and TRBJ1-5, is DVKVTQSSRYLVKRTGEKVFLECVQDMDHENMFWYRQDPGLGLRLIYFSYDVKMKEKGDIPEGYSVSREKKERFSLILESASTNQTSMYLCASRFGQYQPQHFGDGTRLSIL.

The CDR3 sequence: CASSPVGEGETQYF. The CDR3 DNA reads TGTGCCAGCAGCCCGGTGGGGGAGGGGGAGACCCAGTACTTC. The genes are TRBV7-9 and TRBJ2-5; 7 bases agree with TRBD2. Germline-derived CDR1 and CDR2 are SEHNR and FQNEAQ (reference sequence). The CDR3 runs 14 residues. Trimming took 5 bases from V and 5 from J; bases not matched to a gene: 8.

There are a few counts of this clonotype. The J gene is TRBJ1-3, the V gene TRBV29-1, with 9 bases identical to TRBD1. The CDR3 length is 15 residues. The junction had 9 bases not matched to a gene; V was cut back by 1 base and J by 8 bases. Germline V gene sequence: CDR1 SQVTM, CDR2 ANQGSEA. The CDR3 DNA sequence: TGCAGCGTTGAAGCTTGGGGACAGGGAGGGGACACCATATATTTT. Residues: CSVEAWGQGGDTIYF.

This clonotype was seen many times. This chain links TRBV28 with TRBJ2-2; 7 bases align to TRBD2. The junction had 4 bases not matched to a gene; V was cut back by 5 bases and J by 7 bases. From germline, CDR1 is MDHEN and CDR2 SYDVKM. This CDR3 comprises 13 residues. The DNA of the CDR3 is TGTGCCAGCAGTAACGGACTAGTCGGGGAGCTGTTTTTT. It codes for CASSNGLVGELFF.

CDR3 sequence reads: CASSGDRVLGGSNQPQHF. DNA of the CDR3: TGTGCCAGCAGTGGGGACAGGGTTTTGGGGGGCAGCAATCAGCCCCAGCATTTT. The chain employs TRBV28 and TRBJ1-5; the match to TRBD1 covers 9 bases. The CDR3 contains 18 residues. The trim removed 5 bases at V and 1 base at J, leaving 12 bases unmatched. Looked up from germline, CDR1 is MDHEN and CDR2 is SYDVKM.

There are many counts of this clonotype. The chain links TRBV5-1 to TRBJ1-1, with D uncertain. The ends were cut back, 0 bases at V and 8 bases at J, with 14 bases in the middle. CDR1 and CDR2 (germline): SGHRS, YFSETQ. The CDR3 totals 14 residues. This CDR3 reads CASSLGSSEGEAFF. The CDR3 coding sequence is TGCGCCAGCAGCTTGGGGAGCAGCGAAGGAGAAGCTTTCTTT.

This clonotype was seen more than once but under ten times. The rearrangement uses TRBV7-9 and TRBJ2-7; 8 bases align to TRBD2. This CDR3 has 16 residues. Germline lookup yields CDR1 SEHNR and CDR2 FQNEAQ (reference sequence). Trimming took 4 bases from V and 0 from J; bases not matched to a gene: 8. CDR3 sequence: CASSSTTSGLSYEQYF. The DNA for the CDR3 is TGTGCCAGCAGCTCAACTACTAGCGGCCTCTCCTACGAGCAGTACTTC.

CDR3 nucleotides: TGTGCCAGCAGACCTCGACAGGTTACTAGCACAGATACGCAGTATTTT. This sequence encodes CASRPRQVTSTDTQYF. The rearrangement uses TRBV28 and TRBJ2-3, with D perhaps TRBD1 (6 bases). V gave up 6 bases and J gave up 0 bases, with 16 bases separating them. This CDR3 spans 16 amino acids. CDR1 and CDR2 from the germline V gene are MDHEN and SYDVKM.

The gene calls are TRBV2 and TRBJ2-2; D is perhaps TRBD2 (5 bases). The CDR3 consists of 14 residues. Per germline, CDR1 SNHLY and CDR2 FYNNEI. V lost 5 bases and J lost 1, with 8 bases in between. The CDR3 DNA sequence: TGTGCCAGCAGTCCGGGGTGGAACACCGGGGAGCTGTTTTTT. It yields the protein CASSPGWNTGELFF.

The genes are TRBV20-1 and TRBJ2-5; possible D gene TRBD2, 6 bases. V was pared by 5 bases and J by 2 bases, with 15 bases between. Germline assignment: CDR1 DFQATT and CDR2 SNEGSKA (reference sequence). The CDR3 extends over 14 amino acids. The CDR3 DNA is TGCAGTGCTTTTGGTGCGGGATTACAAGAGACCCAGTACTTC. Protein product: CSAFGAGLQETQYF.

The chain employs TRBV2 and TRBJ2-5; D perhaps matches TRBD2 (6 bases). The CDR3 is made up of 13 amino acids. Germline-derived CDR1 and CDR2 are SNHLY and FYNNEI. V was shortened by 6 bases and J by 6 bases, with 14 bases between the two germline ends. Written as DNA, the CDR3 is TGTGCCAGCAGATGGGACTCCCAGCAGACCCAGTACTTC. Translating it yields CASRWDSQQTQYF.

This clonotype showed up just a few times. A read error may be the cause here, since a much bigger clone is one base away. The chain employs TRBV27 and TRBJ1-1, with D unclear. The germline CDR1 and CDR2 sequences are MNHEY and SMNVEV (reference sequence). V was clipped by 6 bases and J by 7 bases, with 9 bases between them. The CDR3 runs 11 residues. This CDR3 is CASRGSIEAFF. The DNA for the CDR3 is TGTGCCAGCAGGGGGTCTATTGAAGCTTTCTTT.

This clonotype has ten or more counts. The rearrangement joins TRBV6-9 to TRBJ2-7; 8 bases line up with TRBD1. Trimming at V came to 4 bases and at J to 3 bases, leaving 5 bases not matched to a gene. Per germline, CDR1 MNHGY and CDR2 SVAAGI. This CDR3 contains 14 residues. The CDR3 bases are TGTGCCAGCAGTTCCCAGGGGGCCCTCTACGAGCAGTACTTC. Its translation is CASSSQGALYEQYF.

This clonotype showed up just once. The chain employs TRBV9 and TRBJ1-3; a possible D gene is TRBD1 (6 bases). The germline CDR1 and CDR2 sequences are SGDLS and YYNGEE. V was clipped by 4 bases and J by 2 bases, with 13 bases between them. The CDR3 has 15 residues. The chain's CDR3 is CASSIGQLPGNTIYF. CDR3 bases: TGTGCCAGCAGCATCGGACAGCTACCTGGAAACACCATATATTTT.

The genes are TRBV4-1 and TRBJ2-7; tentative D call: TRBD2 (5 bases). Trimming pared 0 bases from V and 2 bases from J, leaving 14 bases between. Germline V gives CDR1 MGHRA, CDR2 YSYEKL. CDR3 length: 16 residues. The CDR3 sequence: CASSQDLASTPYEQYF. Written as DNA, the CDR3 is TGCGCCAGCAGCCAAGATCTGGCTAGCACACCCTACGAGCAGTACTTC.

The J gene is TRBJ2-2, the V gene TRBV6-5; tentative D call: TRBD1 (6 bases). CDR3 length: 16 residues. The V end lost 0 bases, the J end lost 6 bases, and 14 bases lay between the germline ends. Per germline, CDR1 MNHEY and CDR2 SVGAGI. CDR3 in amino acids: CASSYSSGGAPGELFF. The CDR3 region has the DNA TGTGCCAGCAGTTACTCGTCTGGGGGCGCCCCCGGGGAGCTGTTTTTT.

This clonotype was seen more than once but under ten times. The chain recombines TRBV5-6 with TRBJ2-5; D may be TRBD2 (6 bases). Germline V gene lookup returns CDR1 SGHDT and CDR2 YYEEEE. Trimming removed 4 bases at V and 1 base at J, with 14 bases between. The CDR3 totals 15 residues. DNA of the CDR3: TGTGCCAGCAGCCCTGGGCGGGGTTTCCAAGAGACCCAGTACTTC. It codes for CASSPGRGFQETQYF.

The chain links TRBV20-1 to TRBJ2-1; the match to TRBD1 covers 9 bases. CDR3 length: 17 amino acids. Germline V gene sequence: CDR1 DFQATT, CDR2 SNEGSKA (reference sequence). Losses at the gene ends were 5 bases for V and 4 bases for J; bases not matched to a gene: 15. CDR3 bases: TGCAGTGCTCCGCGACAGGGGGAAGGCTCGTGGTACAATGAGCAGTTCTTC. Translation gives CSAPRQGEGSWYNEQFF.